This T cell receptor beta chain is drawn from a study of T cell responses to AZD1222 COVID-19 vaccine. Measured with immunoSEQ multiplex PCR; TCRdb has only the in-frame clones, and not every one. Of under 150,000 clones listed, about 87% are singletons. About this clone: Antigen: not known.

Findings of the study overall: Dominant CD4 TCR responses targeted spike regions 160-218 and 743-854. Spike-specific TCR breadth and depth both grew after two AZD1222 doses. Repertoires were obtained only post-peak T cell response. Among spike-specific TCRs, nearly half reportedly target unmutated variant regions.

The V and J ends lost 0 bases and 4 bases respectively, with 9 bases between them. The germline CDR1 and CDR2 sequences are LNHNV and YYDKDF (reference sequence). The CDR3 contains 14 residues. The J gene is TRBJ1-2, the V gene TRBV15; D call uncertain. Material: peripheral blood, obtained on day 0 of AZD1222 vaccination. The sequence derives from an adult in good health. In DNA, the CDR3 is TGTGCCACCAGCAGAGATATAGCGGCCTATGGCTACACCTTC. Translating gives CATSRDIAAYGYTF.